Reported below is one TCR beta chain. The sequencing template was cDNA reverse transcribed from extracted RNA. Using immunoSEQ multiplex PCR, the repertoire was profiled, and TCRdb retains in-frame clones only, with some absent. The sample contains more than 90,000 clones, 58% of which appear only once. This CDR3 has 15 residues. Trimming left V 10 bases short and J 5 bases short, with 21 bases between. From germline, CDR1 is MNHEY and CDR2 SVGAGI. The data stem from a study of CD8+ T cells in alopecia areata. Specified treatment: oral pan-JAK inhibitor, 5-10 mg twice daily. Researchers picked out CD4+ and CD8+ T cells from PBMCs by sorting.

The V gene is TRBV6-5, the J gene TRBJ2-1; D gene uncertain. This sample comprised CD8+ T cells sorted from blood, obtained at week 4, from a patient treated with tofacitinib. The sequence derives from a human donor with alopecia areata. The CDR3 reads CAISRRGLDDNEQFF. CDR3 coding DNA: TGTGCCATCTCCCGCCGTGGGCTTGACGACAATGAGCAGTTCTTC.